The T cell receptor (beta chain) described here comes from a study of blood T cell repertoires in COVID-19. Only in-frame clones appear in the TCRdb table, and some are missing; sequencing was by immunoSEQ multiplex PCR. The sample lists 450,000 to 500,000 clones, roughly nine tenths seen once, with more than 7.5% in the top ten. The receptor was isolated from a woman aged 55 to 70 who had recovered from COVID-19. The source material was PBMCs or T cells enriched from blood (not recorded which).

The CDR3 region is CATSDFTGRNTGELFF. In nucleotides, the CDR3 is TGTGCCACCAGTGATTTTACAGGCCGGAACACCGGGGAGCTGTTTTTT. V is TRBV24-1 and J is TRBJ2-2, with a possible D match to TRBD1 (5 bases). This CDR3 spans 16 amino acids. CDR1 and CDR2 (germline): KGHDR, SFDVKD. Trimming stripped 1 base from V and 1 base from J, with 9 bases between.